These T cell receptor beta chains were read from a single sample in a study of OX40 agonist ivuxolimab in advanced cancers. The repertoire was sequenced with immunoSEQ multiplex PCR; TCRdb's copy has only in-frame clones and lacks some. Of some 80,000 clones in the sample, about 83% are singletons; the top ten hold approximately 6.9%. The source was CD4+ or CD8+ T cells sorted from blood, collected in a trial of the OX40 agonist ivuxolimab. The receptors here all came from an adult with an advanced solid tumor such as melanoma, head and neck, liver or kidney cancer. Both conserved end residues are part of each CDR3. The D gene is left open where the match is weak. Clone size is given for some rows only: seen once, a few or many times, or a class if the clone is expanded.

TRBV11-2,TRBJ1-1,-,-,TGTGCCAGCGGGGGGCAGTCCCTCATGAACACTGAAGCTTTCTTT,CASGGQSLMNTEAFF
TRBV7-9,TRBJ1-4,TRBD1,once,TGTGCCAGCAGCATGGGACAGTTCCTGTGGACTAATGAAAAACTGTTTTTT,CASSMGQFLWTNEKLFF
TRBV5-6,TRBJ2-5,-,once,TGTGCCAGCAGCTTGAGGACACGGGGGGAGACCCAGTACTTC,CASSLRTRGETQYF
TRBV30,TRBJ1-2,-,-,TGTGCCTGGAGTGGGGACGGCTACACCTTC,CAWSGDGYTF
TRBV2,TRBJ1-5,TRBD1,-,TGTGCCAGCAGTGGGACAGGGGGGGTGGCTCAGCCCCAGCATTTT,CASSGTGGVAQPQHF
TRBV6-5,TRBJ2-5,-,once,TGTGCCAGCAGCCTCAGGGGAAGGGAGACCCAGTACTTC,CASSLRGRETQYF
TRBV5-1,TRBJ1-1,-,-,TGCGCCAGCAGCCTTCGTCACGGGGCGAACACTGAAGCTTTCTTT,CASSLRHGANTEAFF
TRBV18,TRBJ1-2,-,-,TGTGCCAGCTCACCCGAGGGGAACTATGGCTACACCTTC,CASSPEGNYGYTF
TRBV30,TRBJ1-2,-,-,TGTGCCTGGAGAAGCCCACAGATGCTTATGGGCTACACCTTC,CAWRSPQMLMGYTF
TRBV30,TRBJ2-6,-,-,TGTGCCTGGAGTGTCGGGGGGGCCAACGTCCTGACTTTC,CAWSVGGANVLTF
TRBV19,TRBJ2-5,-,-,TGTGCCAGTAGTGGACGAGTCGGGCAAGAGACCCAGTACTTC,CASSGRVGQETQYF
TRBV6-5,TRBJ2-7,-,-,TGTGCCAGCAGGAGAGGAGGGGACTCCTACGAGCAGTACTTC,CASRRGGDSYEQYF
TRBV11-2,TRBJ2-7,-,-,TGTGCCAGCAGCCTAAACAGGGATACCTACGAGCAGTACTTC,CASSLNRDTYEQYF
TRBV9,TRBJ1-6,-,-,TGTGCCAGCAGCCCACAGGGACTGACAGGTAAGTTACCCCTCCACTTT,CASSPQGLTGKLPLHF
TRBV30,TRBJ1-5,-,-,TGTGCCTGGAGTGTCGGCGGGCGGCCCCAGCATTTT,CAWSVGGRPQHF
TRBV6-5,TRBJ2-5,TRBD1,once,TGTGCCAGCAGTTTGGGACAGGGGAGAGGAAAGACCCAGTACTTC,CASSLGQGRGKTQYF
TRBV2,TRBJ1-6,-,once,TGTGCCAGTTCCAGGGGTTCACCCCTCCACTTT,CASSRGSPLHF
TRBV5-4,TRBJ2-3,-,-,TGTGCCAGCAGCTTGGCAGGGGTAGATACGCAGTATTTT,CASSLAGVDTQYF
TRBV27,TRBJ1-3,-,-,TGTGCCAGCAGTCTCAGGGGCTCTGGAAACACCATATATTTT,CASSLRGSGNTIYF
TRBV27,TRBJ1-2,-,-,TGTGCCAGCAGCCTCCGAAGCGGGGGGGCGCTGGACTACACCTTC,CASSLRSGGALDYTF
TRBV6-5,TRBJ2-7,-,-,TGTGCCAGCCAACTTAGCTGGGGCTCCTACGAGCAGTACTTC,CASQLSWGSYEQYF
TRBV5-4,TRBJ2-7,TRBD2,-,TGTGCCAGCAGCTCGCGGCTAGCGGCTCCCTACGAGCAGTACTTC,CASSSRLAAPYEQYF
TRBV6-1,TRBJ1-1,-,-,TGTGCCAGCAGTGAACGCGCAGTATTGGCAGCTTTCTTT,CASSERAVLAAFF
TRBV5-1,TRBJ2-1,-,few,TGCGCCAGCAGCTTGGTAGGAGGTGAGCAGTTCTTC,CASSLVGGEQFF